The clone carrying this T cell receptor (beta chain) was seen ten or more times. Its cognate antigen is unknown. Different DNA sequences within this sample yield the same CDR3. These data belong to a study of metastatic and nonmetastatic thyroid tumors. Study background: Repertoires from blood and tumor or nodule tissue of malignant and benign thyroid patients were compared.

Thyroid surgery took place with no prior treatment in any patient. In the authors' workflow: A classifier of distant metastasis in papillary thyroid cancer was built from CDR3 differences (across clinicopathological groups). Through MiXCR, TCRdb re-clonotyped the PCR reads. These V and J calls rely on TCRdb rather than the paper's analysis. In the table there are 13,000 or so clones, roughly 29% of which are singletons. General study results and limits: As reported, TCR beta diversity in blood and tumor was significantly higher in malignant thyroid tumors than in benign nodules.

From germline, CDR1 is SGHVS and CDR2 FNYEAQ. The CDR3 consists of 12 residues. Trimming removed 6 bases at V and 7 bases at J, with 10 bases between. The chain links TRBV7-6 to TRBJ2-1; D unclear. The specimen was tumor tissue. The receptor was derived from a female donor with papillary thyroid cancer or a benign thyroid nodule (not recorded which). Some clones in this sample may be carry-over from other donors' samples. Here the CDR3 reads CASSGTVNEQFF. Written as DNA, the CDR3 is TGTGCCAGCAGTGGCACGGTGAATGAGCAGTTCTTC.